The 23 T cell receptor beta chains below were found in one sample sequenced in a study of blood T cell repertoires in COVID-19. Data came from immunoSEQ multiplex PCR; TCRdb stores just in-frame clones and leaves some out. The sample holds 200,000 to 300,000 clones; around four fifths are singletons and the top ten take approximately 4%. Sequences were obtained from PBMCs or T cells enriched from blood (not recorded which). Source of these receptors: a woman aged 40 to 49 who had been exposed to COVID-19.

The chain carries TRBV12-3 or TRBV12-4 and TRBJ2-7; D possibly corresponds to TRBD2 (5 bases). Between the trimmed V and J ends, which lost 11 bases and 2 bases, there was a span of 16 bases. The CDR3 runs 13 residues. Here the CDR3 reads CASTSPSTYEQYF. CDR3 bases: TGTGCCTCGACCTCTCCTAGCACCTACGAGCAGTACTTC.

Written as DNA, the CDR3 is TGTGCCAGCTCACAAACGACAGGGGGGACTGAAGCTTTCTTT. Its protein is CASSQTTGGTEAFF. This sequence joins TRBV18 and TRBJ1-1; 9 nucleotides agree with TRBD1. Germline V gives CDR1 KGHSH, CDR2 LQKENI. V trimming: 4 bases; J trimming: 5 bases; junction bases outside the gene matches: 5. The CDR3 sequence is 14 residues long.

J is TRBJ1-4 and V is TRBV5-8; 8 positions match TRBD1. There are 15 residues in the CDR3. CDR1 and CDR2 from the germline V gene are SGHTS and YDEGEE. V lost 4 bases to trimming and J lost 3 bases; unmatched junction nucleotides: 5. CDR3 amino acids: CASSHRTGPNEKLFF. CDR3 coding DNA: TGTGCCAGCAGCCATCGGACAGGGCCTAATGAAAAACTGTTTTTT.

This clone was seen a handful of times. The V call is TRBV11-2, the J call TRBJ2-3; 7 nucleotides line up with TRBD2. In germline, CDR1 is SGHAT, CDR2 FQNNGV. The CDR3 is made up of 18 amino acids. The V and J ends lost 1 base and 0 bases, in that order; junction bases with no gene match: 10. CDR3 residues: CASSLVLRGSGSTDTQYF. CDR3 nucleotide sequence: TGTGCCAGCAGCTTAGTCCTGCGGGGGAGCGGCAGCACAGATACGCAGTATTTT.

This rearrangement joins TRBV5-1 to TRBJ2-3; a weak D match, TRBD2 (6 bases). The CDR3 consists of 15 residues. CDR1 and CDR2 from the germline V gene are SGHRS and YFSETQ. V lost 4 bases and J 8 bases, leaving 20 bases between the germline ends. The CDR3 DNA is TGCGCCAGCAGCCCGGGCGTGGGACTTTCAGGTACGCAGTATTTT. Protein product: CASSPGVGLSGTQYF.

The rearrangement joins TRBV19 to TRBJ1-2; maybe TRBD1 (5 bases). The V end was cut by 10 bases, the J end by 0 bases, with 15 bases between. CDR3 length: 14 residues. The germline CDR1 and CDR2 sequences are LNHDA and SQIVND (reference sequence). As DNA, the CDR3 is TGTGCCACCCAGCGGGGGTACACTAACTATGGCTACACCTTC. It is translated as CATQRGYTNYGYTF.

This clone was recorded a few times. The chain is built from TRBV27 and TRBJ2-3; a weak D match, TRBD2 (7 bases). Germline CDR1 and CDR2: MNHEY and SMNVEV (reference sequence). This CDR3 is 17 amino acids long. With 6 bases removed from V and 2 bases from J, the gap between germline ends came to 21 bases. For the CDR3, the DNA is TGTGCCAGCAGCCCCGACATAAACGGGGGGCCCACAGATACGCAGTATTTT. It specifies CASSPDINGGPTDTQYF.

This rearrangement joins TRBV5-4 to TRBJ2-1; 10 bases match TRBD2. With 4 bases clipped from V and 6 bases from J, the junction kept 10 bases outside the gene matches. Looked up from germline, CDR1 is SGHNT and CDR2 is YYREEE (reference sequence). This CDR3 contains 16 residues. For the CDR3, the DNA is TGTGCCAGCAGCCGACCCCTAGCGGGGGCTCCCAATGAGCAGTTCTTC. Its protein product is CASSRPLAGAPNEQFF.

This chain connects TRBV7-2 to TRBJ1-2; TRBD1 is a possible D gene (5 bases). Per germline, CDR1 SGHTA and CDR2 FQGNSA. Between the trimmed V and J ends, which lost 5 bases and 6 bases, there was a span of 13 bases. The CDR3 spans 13 residues. The CDR3 reads CASSRSTVDGYTF. CDR3 DNA sequence: TGTGCCAGCAGCCGATCGACAGTTGATGGCTACACCTTC.

This chain links TRBV7-3 with TRBJ2-3; D remains ambiguous. The CDR3 loop spans 14 amino acids. The V and J ends lost 4 bases and 6 bases respectively, with 14 bases between them. Germline V gives CDR1 SGHTA, CDR2 FQGTGA. CDR3 loop: CASSSDRPGDTQYF. The CDR3 nucleotides read TGTGCCAGCAGCTCAGACCGCCCCGGGGATACGCAGTATTTT.

J is TRBJ1-2 and V is TRBV6-6, with 10 bases fitting TRBD1. V lost 6 bases to trimming and J lost 3 bases; unmatched junction nucleotides: 7. Germline V gene lookup returns CDR1 MNHNY and CDR2 SVGAGI (reference sequence). The CDR3 sequence is 15 residues long. CDR3 DNA sequence: TGTGCCAGCAGCCGGGACAGGGGATGGGACTATGGCTACACCTTC. Translated: CASSRDRGWDYGYTF.

This chain uses TRBV6-5 with TRBJ1-5; maybe TRBD1 (5 bases). The CDR3 runs 15 residues. Germline CDR1 MNHEY, CDR2 SVGAGI. Trimming left V 0 bases short and J 4 bases short, with 10 bases between. CDR3 residues: CASSYSTDNNQPQHF. The CDR3 DNA follows: TGTGCCAGCAGTTACTCGACGGACAATAATCAGCCCCAGCATTTT.

The V gene is TRBV3-1 (or the pseudogene TRBV3-2), the J gene TRBJ1-5; no definite D call. CDR1 and CDR2 from the germline V gene are LGHDT and YNNKEL (reference sequence). The CDR3 has 12 amino acids. Trimming took 1 base from V and 9 from J, leaving 7 bases between them. The CDR3 nucleotides are TGTGCCAGCAGCCAAGGCCCTAGGCCCCAGCATTTT. Translated: CASSQGPRPQHF.

The rearrangement joins TRBV9 to TRBJ2-7; 8 bases line up with TRBD1. The V and J ends lost 1 base and 7 bases, in that order; junction bases with no gene match: 4. CDR1 is SGDLS and CDR2 is YYNGEE in the germline V gene. There are 13 residues in the CDR3. The CDR3 coding sequence is TGTGCCAGCAGCGTAAGGACAGGGTGGGAGCAGTACTTC. As protein: CASSVRTGWEQYF.

A single count supports this clone. This chain uses TRBV27 with TRBJ1-2; 7 bases agree with TRBD1. The CDR3 covers 14 residues. Germline V lookup: CDR1 MNHEY, CDR2 SMNVEV (reference sequence). V lost 6 bases, J lost 6 bases, and 10 bases stayed unmatched. This chain's CDR3 is CASRERTGSDGYTF. The DNA for the CDR3 is TGTGCCAGCAGGGAGAGGACAGGATCCGATGGCTACACCTTC.

V and J are TRBV5-1 and TRBJ1-1, with 7 bases fitting TRBD1. J gave up 3 bases and V 4 bases, and 3 bases lay outside the gene matches. Germline V gene lookup returns CDR1 SGHRS and CDR2 YFSETQ. The CDR3 is made up of 13 amino acids. CDR3 sequence: CASSGDSYTEAFF. In DNA, the CDR3 is TGCGCCAGCAGCGGGGACAGCTACACTGAAGCTTTCTTT.

The rearrangement links TRBV9 to TRBJ2-3, with D possibly being TRBD1 (6 bases). The V gene's germline CDR1 is SGDLS and CDR2 YYNGEE. The length of the CDR3 is 14 residues. Trimming shortened V by 4 bases and J by 4 bases, and 13 bases separated the two germline ends. The CDR3 here is CASSKTGNPDTQYF. The CDR3 DNA sequence: TGTGCCAGCAGCAAAACAGGGAACCCAGATACGCAGTATTTT. The variable domain in full, completed from reference TRBV9 and TRBJ2-3, reads DSGVTQTPKHLITATGQRVTLRCSPRSGDLSVYWYQQSLDQGLQFLIQYYNGEERAKGNILERFSAQQFPDLHSELNLSSLELGDSALYFCASSKTGNPDTQYFGPGTRLTVL.

J is TRBJ2-3 and V is TRBV7-8, with D possibly TRBD1 on 6 matching bases. V was trimmed by 3 bases and J by 6 bases, leaving 19 bases between them. The V gene's germline CDR1 is SGHVS and CDR2 FQNEAQ. The CDR3 has 16 amino acids. CDR3 in DNA: TGTGCCAGCAGCTTTGCTCCGGGACACAACCAGGATACGCAGTATTTT. Translated: CASSFAPGHNQDTQYF.

V and J are TRBV10-3 and TRBJ2-7, with TRBD1 matching 7 bases. Germline assignment: CDR1 ENHRY and CDR2 SYGVKD. Trimming cost V 4 bases and J 0 bases; bases outside gene matches: 6. CDR3 length: 15 residues. The CDR3 nucleotides read TGTGCCATCAGTGGACAGGGTGACCGCTCCTACGAGCAGTACTTC. It translates to CAISGQGDRSYEQYF.

The chain employs TRBV5-1 and TRBJ1-6; TRBD1 matches at 10 bases. Germline values: CDR1 SGHRS, CDR2 YFSETQ. The CDR3 is made up of 15 amino acids. V lost 4 bases and J lost 7; bases outside the gene matches: 5. CDR3 amino acids: CASSAQDRGNSPLHF. The CDR3 coding sequence is TGCGCCAGCAGCGCCCAGGACAGGGGGAATTCACCCCTCCACTTT.

This chain links TRBV30 with TRBJ2-7; D is possibly TRBD2 (5 bases). Germline V gene lookup returns CDR1 GTSNPN and CDR2 SVGIG (reference sequence). The CDR3 runs to 13 residues. Trimming took 4 bases from V and 4 from J, leaving 14 bases between them. This chain's CDR3 is CAWKPRGRYEQYF. CDR3 bases: TGTGCCTGGAAACCCCGGGGTAGGTACGAGCAGTACTTC.

The chain has TRBV6-6 and TRBJ1-5, with 7 bases matching TRBD1. The germline CDR1 and CDR2 sequences are MNHNY and SVGAGI (reference sequence). This CDR3 contains 16 residues. The V segment lost 4 bases and the J segment 1 base; nucleotides outside the gene matches: 7. DNA for the CDR3: TGTGCCAGCAGTTTCAACAGGGGTAGGAGCAATCAGCCCCAGCATTTT. Translated: CASSFNRGRSNQPQHF.

This sequence joins TRBV30 and TRBJ2-7, with TRBD1 matching 7 bases. The germline V gene encodes CDR1 GTSNPN and CDR2 SVGIG (reference sequence). V was clipped by 5 bases and J by 0 bases; unmatched bases: 7. The CDR3 is 14 residues long. The CDR3 DNA reads as TGTGCCTGGGACCCGACAGGGAGCTCCTACGAGCAGTACTTC. Translation gives CAWDPTGSSYEQYF.